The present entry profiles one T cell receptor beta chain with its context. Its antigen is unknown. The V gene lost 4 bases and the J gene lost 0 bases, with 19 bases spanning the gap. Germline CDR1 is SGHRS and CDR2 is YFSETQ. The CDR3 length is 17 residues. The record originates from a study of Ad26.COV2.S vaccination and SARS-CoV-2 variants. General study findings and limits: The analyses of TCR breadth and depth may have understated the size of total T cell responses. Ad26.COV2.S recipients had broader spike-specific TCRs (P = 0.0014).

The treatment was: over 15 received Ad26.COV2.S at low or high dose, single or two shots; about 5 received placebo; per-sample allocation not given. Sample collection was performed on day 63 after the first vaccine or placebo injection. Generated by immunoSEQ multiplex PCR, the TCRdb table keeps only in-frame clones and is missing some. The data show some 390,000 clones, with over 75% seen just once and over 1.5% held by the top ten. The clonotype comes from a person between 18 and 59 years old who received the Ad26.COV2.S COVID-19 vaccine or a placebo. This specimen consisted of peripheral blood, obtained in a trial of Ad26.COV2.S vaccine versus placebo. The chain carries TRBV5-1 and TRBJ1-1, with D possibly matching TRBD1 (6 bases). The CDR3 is CASSPGARAFMNTEAFF. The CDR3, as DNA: TGCGCCAGCAGCCCGGGGGCCAGGGCTTTCATGAACACTGAAGCTTTCTTT.